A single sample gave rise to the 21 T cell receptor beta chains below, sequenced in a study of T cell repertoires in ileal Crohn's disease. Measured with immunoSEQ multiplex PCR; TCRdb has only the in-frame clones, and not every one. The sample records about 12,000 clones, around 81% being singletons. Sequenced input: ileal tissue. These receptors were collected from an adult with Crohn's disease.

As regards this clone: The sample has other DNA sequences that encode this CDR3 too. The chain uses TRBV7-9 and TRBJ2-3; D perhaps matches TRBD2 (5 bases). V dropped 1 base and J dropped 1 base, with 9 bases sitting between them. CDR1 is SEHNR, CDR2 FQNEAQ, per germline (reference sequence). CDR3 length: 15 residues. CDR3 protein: CASSLVSGGTDTQYF. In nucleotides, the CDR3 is TGTGCCAGCAGCTTAGTCAGCGGTGGCACAGATACGCAGTATTTT. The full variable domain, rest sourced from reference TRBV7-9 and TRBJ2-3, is DTGVSQNPRHKITKRGQNVTFRCDPISEHNRLYWYRQTLGQGPEFLTYFQNEAQLEKSRLLSDRFSAERPKGSFSTLEIQRTEQGDSAMYLCASSLVSGGTDTQYFGPGTRLTVL.

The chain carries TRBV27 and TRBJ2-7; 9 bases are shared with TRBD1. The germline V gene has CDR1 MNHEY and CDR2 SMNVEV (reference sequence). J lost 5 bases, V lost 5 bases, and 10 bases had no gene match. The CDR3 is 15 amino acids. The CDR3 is CASSPWTGVGNEQYF. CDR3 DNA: TGTGCCAGCAGTCCCTGGACAGGGGTAGGGAACGAGCAGTACTTC.

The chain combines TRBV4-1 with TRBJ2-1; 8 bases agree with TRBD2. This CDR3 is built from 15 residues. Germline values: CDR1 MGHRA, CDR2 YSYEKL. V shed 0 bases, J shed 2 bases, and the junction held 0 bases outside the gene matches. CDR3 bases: TGCGCCAGCAGCCAAGAACTAGCGGCCTACAATGAGCAGTTCTTC. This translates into CASSQELAAYNEQFF.

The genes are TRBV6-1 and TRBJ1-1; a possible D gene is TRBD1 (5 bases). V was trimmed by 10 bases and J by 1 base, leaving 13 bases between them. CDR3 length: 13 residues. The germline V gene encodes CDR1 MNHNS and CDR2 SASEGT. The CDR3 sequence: CATQGARNTEAFF. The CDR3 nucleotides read TGTGCCACCCAGGGTGCGAGGAACACTGAAGCTTTCTTT.

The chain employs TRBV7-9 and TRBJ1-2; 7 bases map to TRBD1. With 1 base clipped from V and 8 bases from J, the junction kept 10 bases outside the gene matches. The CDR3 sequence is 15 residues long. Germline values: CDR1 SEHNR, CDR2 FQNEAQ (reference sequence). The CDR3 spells CASSLGARDSRGYTF. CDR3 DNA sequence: TGTGCCAGCAGCTTAGGGGCCCGGGACAGCAGGGGCTACACCTTC.

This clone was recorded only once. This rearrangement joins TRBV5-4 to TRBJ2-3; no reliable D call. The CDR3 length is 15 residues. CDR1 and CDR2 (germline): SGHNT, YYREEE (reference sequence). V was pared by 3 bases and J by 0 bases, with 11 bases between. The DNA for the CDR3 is TGTGCCAGCAGCTGGGCCGGTGCTAGCACAGATACGCAGTATTTT. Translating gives CASSWAGASTDTQYF.

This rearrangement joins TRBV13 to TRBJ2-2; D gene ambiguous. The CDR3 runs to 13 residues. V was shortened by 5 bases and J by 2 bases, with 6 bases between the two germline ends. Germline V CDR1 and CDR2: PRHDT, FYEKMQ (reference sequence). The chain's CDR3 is CASSPLNTGELFF. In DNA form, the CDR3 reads TGTGCCAGCAGCCCGTTAAACACCGGGGAGCTGTTTTTT.

CDR3 amino acids: CASAIDPGGQPQHF. DNA of the CDR3: TGTGCCAGTGCGATTGACCCCGGCGGTCAGCCCCAGCATTTT. The chain is built from TRBV19 and TRBJ1-5; D not resolved. Trimming stripped 8 bases from V and 6 bases from J, with 17 bases between. Per germline, CDR1 LNHDA and CDR2 SQIVND (reference sequence). This CDR3 is 14 amino acids long. Together with reference TRBV19 and TRBJ1-5, the CDR3 gives the full variable domain: DGGITQSPKYLFRKEGQNVTLSCEQNLNHDAMYWYRQDPGQGLRLIYYSQIVNDFQKGDIAEGYSVSREKKESFPLTVTSAQKNPTAFYLCASAIDPGGQPQHFGDGTRLSIL.

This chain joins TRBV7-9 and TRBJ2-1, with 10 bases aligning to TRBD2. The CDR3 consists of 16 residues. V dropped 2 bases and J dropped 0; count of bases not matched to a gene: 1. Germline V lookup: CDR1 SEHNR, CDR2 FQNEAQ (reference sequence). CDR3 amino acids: CASSLRTSGSYNEQFF. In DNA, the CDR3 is TGTGCCAGCAGCTTAAGGACTAGCGGCTCCTACAATGAGCAGTTCTTC. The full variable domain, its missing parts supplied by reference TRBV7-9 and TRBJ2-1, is DTGVSQNPRHKITKRGQNVTFRCDPISEHNRLYWYRQTLGQGPEFLTYFQNEAQLEKSRLLSDRFSAERPKGSFSTLEIQRTEQGDSAMYLCASSLRTSGSYNEQFFGPGTRLTVL.

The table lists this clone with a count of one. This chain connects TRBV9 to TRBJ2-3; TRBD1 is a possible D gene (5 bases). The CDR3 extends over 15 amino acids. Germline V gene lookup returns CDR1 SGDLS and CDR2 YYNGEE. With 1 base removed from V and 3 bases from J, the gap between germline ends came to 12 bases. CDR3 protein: CASSVWGRVTDTQYF. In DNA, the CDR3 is TGTGCCAGCAGCGTATGGGGCAGGGTAACAGATACGCAGTATTTT. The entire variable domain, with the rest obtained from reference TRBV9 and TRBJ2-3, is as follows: DSGVTQTPKHLITATGQRVTLRCSPRSGDLSVYWYQQSLDQGLQFLIQYYNGEERAKGNILERFSAQQFPDLHSELNLSSLELGDSALYFCASSVWGRVTDTQYFGPGTRLTVL.

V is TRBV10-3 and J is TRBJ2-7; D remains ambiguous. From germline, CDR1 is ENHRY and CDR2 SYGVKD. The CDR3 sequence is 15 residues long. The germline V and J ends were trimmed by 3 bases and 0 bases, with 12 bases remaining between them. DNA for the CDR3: TGTGCCATCAGTGATTTACTTATTGGCTCCTACGAGCAGTACTTC. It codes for CAISDLLIGSYEQYF.

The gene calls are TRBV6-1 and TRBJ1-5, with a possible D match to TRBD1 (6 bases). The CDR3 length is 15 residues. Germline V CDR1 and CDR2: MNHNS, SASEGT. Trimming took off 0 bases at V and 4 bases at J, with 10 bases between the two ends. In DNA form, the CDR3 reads TGTGCCAGCAGTGAAGCGTGGCAGGGGAATCAGCCCCAGCATTTT. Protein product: CASSEAWQGNQPQHF.

CDR3 in DNA: TGTGCCAGCAGTTACTCGGGACATATTATGAATGAGCAGTTCTTC. Its translation: CASSYSGHIMNEQFF. This rearrangement joins TRBV6-6 to TRBJ2-1; possibly TRBD1 for D (6 bases). Between the trimmed V and J ends, which lost 0 bases and 7 bases, there was a span of 13 bases. The CDR3 totals 15 residues. The germline CDR1 and CDR2 sequences are MNHNY and SVGAGI (reference sequence).

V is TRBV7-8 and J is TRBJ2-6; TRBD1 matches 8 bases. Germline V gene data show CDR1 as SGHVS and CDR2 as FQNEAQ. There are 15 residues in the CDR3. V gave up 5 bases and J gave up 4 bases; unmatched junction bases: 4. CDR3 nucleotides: TGTGCCAGCAGCGCCAGGGGGCCCGGGGCCAACGTCCTGACTTTC. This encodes CASSARGPGANVLTF.

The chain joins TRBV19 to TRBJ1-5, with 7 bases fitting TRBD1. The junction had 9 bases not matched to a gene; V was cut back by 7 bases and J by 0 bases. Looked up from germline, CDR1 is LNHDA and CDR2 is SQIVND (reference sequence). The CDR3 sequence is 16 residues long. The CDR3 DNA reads TGTGCCAGTAAAAAGGGACAGACTAATAGCAATCAGCCCCAGCATTTT. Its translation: CASKKGQTNSNQPQHF.

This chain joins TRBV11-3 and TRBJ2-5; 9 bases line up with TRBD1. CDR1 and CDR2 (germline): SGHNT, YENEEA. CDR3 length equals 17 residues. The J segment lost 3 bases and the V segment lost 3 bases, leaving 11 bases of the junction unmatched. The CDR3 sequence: CASSLYGTGIKEETQYF. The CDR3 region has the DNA TGTGCCAGCAGCTTGTACGGGACAGGGATTAAGGAAGAGACCCAGTACTTC. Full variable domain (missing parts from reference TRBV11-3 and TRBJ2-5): EAGVVQSPRYKIIEKKQPVAFWCNPISGHNTLYWYLQNLGQGPELLIRYENEEAVDDSQLPKDRFSAERLKGVDSTLKIQPAELGDSAVYLCASSLYGTGIKEETQYFGPGTRLLVL.

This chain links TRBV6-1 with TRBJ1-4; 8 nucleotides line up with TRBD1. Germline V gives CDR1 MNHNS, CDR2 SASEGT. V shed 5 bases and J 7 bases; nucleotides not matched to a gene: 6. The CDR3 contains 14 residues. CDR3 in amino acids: CASSTGGESEKLFF. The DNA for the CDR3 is TGTGCCAGCAGTACAGGGGGTGAGAGTGAAAAACTGTTTTTT.

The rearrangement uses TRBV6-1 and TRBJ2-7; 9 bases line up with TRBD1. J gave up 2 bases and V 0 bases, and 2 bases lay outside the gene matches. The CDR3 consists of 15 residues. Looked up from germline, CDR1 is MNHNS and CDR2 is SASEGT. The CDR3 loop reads CASSEAQGAAYEQYF. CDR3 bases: TGTGCCAGCAGTGAAGCACAGGGGGCCGCCTACGAGCAGTACTTC.

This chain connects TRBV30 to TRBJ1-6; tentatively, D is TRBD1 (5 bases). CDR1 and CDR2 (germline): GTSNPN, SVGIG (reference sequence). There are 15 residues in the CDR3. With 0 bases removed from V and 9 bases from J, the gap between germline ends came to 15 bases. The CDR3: CAWSVSPGASSPLHF. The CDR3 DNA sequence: TGTGCCTGGAGTGTAAGCCCTGGGGCCTCTTCACCCCTCCACTTT.

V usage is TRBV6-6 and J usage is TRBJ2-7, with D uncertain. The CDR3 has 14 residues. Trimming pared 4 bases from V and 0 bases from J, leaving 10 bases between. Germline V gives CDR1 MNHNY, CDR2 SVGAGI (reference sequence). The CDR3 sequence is CASSSYESSYEQYF. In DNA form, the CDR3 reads TGTGCCAGCAGTTCGTATGAGAGCTCCTACGAGCAGTACTTC.

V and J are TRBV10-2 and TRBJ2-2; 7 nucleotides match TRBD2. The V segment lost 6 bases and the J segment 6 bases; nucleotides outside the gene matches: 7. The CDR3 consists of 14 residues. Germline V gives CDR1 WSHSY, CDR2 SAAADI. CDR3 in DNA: TGCGCCAGCAGAGCAACTAGCGCCCCCGGGGAGCTGTTTTTT. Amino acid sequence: CASRATSAPGELFF.